The present T cell receptor beta chain was sequenced within a study of beta chain features in type 1 diabetes. Study outcomes and limitations: Type 1 diabetes patients had moderately but significantly shorter TCRB CDR3s in all four CD4+ subsets. VDJ junctions from patients with type 1 diabetes contained fewer insertions and more deletions.

Sorted CD4+ subsets: naive, central memory, regulatory, stem cell-like memory (CD45RO/CCR7/CD25/CD127/CD95/CD27 panel). Purity above 95% was achieved in all sorted populations. TCRB transcripts that were expressed got sequenced, as all of the isolated RNA had been reverse transcribed. Naive, central memory and regulatory T cell samples averaged roughly 3.6 million immunoSEQ reads each. Assay: immunoSEQ multiplex PCR; the TCRdb copy retains only in-frame clones and omits some. The sample has roughly 300,000 clones, roughly an eighth seen once; the top ten hold about 0.017%. On this clone: As yet, its antigen is unknown.

V dropped 2 bases and J dropped 4 bases, with 15 bases sitting between them. This CDR3 contains 15 residues. Germline-derived CDR1 and CDR2 are MNHEY and SMNVEV (reference sequence). The source material was naive CD4+ T cells from blood. The chain couples TRBV27 to TRBJ2-7; weak D call: TRBD2 (6 bases). This clonotype was sampled from a man aged 25 to 40 with type 1 diabetes. CDR3 bases: TGTGCCAGCAGTTTAATGGGGCCCGGGGGTTACGAGCAGTACTTC. This encodes CASSLMGPGGYEQYF.